This T cell receptor beta chain was documented in a study of T cells after posttransplantation cyclophosphamide. General study points: Donor-recipient repertoire similarity was low at 1-2 months, rising over year one. TRB overlap between skin or GI tissue T cells and blood was limited.

A remark on this clone: Its antigen is not identified.

V shed 1 base and J 0 bases; nucleotides not matched to a gene: 3. This CDR3 comprises 17 residues. Looked up from germline, CDR1 is SGHTA and CDR2 is FQGNSA. Treatment was busulfan-fludarabine conditioning, a marrow graft, and cyclophosphamide on days +3 and +4. This table comes from immunoSEQ multiplex PCR, and its TCRdb copy is limited to in-frame clones, with some not included. Among approximately 11,000 clones listed, around 90% were seen once. This sample comprised PBMCs, obtained after allogeneic stem cell transplant with posttransplant cyclophosphamide. This chain links TRBV7-2 with TRBJ2-3; TRBD2 aligns across 11 bases. The sequence was obtained from a female patient aged 30-39 years who received an allogeneic stem cell transplant from an unrelated donor, was CMV-positive, and had no GVHD. A share of the T cells may be of graft donor origin. CDR3 nucleotide sequence: TGTGCCAGCAGCTTAGAGACTAGCGGGGTTAGCACAGATACGCAGTATTTT. It translates to CASSLETSGVSTDTQYF. Complete variable domain (other parts from reference TRBV7-2 and TRBJ2-3): GAGVSQSPSNKVTEKGKDVELRCDPISGHTALYWYRQSLGQGLEFLIYFQGNSAPDKSGLPSDRFSAERTGGSVSTLTIQRTQQEDSAVYLCASSLETSGVSTDTQYFGPGTRLTVL.